Below, one T cell receptor beta chain is given with its context. The entry originates in a study of blood T cell repertoires in COVID-19. The wider study: Sites across the United States, Italy and Spain contributed samples from acute and convalescent COVID-19. T cells, B-cell-depleted T cells, or PBMCs provided the cDNA or gDNA that served as material.

As processed by the authors: The authors estimated nucleated cell counts from reference gene primer amplification. Using immunoSEQ multiplex PCR, the repertoire was profiled, and TCRdb retains in-frame clones only, with some absent. V and J calls and clone size follow that table, whereas D and trimming were derived from the DNA. The table has roughly 42,000 clones, under 85% seen once. Sequencing was done on a sample of peripheral blood. The clonotype was recovered from a woman of 80 years or more with acute or convalescent COVID-19.

This CDR3 reads CASSSGELYEQYF. CDR3 sequence (DNA): TGTGCCAGCAGTAGCGGGGAGCTCTACGAGCAGTACTTC. The V call is TRBV12-3 or TRBV12-4, the J call TRBJ2-7, with 7 bases aligning to TRBD2. Trimming cost V 5 bases and J 3 bases; bases outside gene matches: 4. This CDR3 comprises 13 residues.